These 27 T cell receptor beta chains were all obtained from the same sample, sequenced in a study of blood T cells in healthy people across ages. Primed by a sample-barcoded 5' primer and a J-beta primer mix, a second PCR proceeded for about 7 to 12 cycles. A single record per CDR3 protein comes from TCRdb applying MiXCR to the 5' RACE reads. Here the sample spans hundreds of thousands of distinct CDR3 sequences, 58% being singletons. Input material: blood. The receptor source for this set is a man between 60 and 75 years old in good health.

A single count supports this clonotype. The chain employs TRBV2 and TRBJ2-5; weak D call: TRBD1 (5 bases). The DNA end favors TRBJ2-7, so the J call may be wrong. CDR3 length: 15 residues. Germline V CDR1 and CDR2: SNHLY, FYNNEI. This CDR3 reads CASSLPGRANYEQYF. DNA for the CDR3: TGTGCCAGCAGCCTACCCGGCAGGGCTAACTACGAGCAGTACTTC.

The genes are TRBV3-1 and TRBJ2-5, with 12 nucleotides matching TRBD2. With V trimmed by 1 base and J by 11 bases, 14 bases remained unmatched. This CDR3 region has 17 residues. The V gene's germline CDR1 is LGHDT and CDR2 YNNKEL (reference sequence). The CDR3 bases are TGTGCCAGCAGCCAAGTTGCCCTAGCGGGGGGGCGAGATGAGCAGTACTTC. As protein: CASSQVALAGGRDEQYF.

The J gene is TRBJ2-5, the V gene TRBV20-1, with 9 bases that match TRBD1. The J call may be in error: the DNA end matches TRBJ2-7 better. Germline-derived CDR1 and CDR2 are DFQATT and SNEGSKA (reference sequence). The CDR3 contains 14 residues. The CDR3 DNA sequence: TGCAGTGCTACCCCCGGGACAGGGTCCTACGAGCAGTACTTC. This encodes CSATPGTGSYEQYF.

The chain uses TRBV3-1 and TRBJ2-1; TRBD2 matches 9 bases. CDR3 length equals 19 residues. Germline CDR1 reads LGHDT; CDR2 reads YNNKEL (reference sequence). The V and J ends lost 2 bases and 0 bases, in that order; junction bases with no gene match: 11. Here the CDR3 reads CASSQIGLAGSTSYNEQFF. In DNA form, the CDR3 reads TGTGCCAGCAGCCAAATCGGGCTAGCGGGGTCGACCTCCTACAATGAGCAGTTCTTC.

The rearrangement uses TRBV5-1 and TRBJ2-3; TRBD2 aligns across 7 bases. The CDR3 has 14 amino acids. Germline V lookup: CDR1 SGHRS, CDR2 YFSETQ. V shed 2 bases and J 4 bases; nucleotides not matched to a gene: 4. CDR3 bases: TGCGCCAGCAGCTTCTTAGCGGGTGCAGATACGCAGTATTTT. This codes for CASSFLAGADTQYF.

The chain combines TRBV6-5 with TRBJ1-6, with 8 positions matching TRBD1. The CDR3 sequence is 19 residues long. The junction had 7 bases not matched to a gene; V was cut back by 0 bases and J by 0 bases. Germline V gives CDR1 MNHEY, CDR2 SVGAGI. CDR3 DNA sequence: TGTGCCAGCAGTTACTCGGACAGGGCACTGAGCTCCTATAATTCACCCCTCCACTTT. It specifies CASSYSDRALSSYNSPLHF.

The CDR3 spells CASSPRGPSTNEKLFF. The CDR3, as DNA: TGTGCCAGCAGTCCCAGAGGACCGTCAACTAATGAAAAACTGTTTTTT. This chain connects TRBV2 to TRBJ1-4, with D hard to call. The germline V gene encodes CDR1 SNHLY and CDR2 FYNNEI. The CDR3 runs to 16 residues. Trimming pared 5 bases from V and 0 bases from J, leaving 13 bases between.

This chain connects TRBV7-8 to TRBJ2-1, with 14 positions matching TRBD2. CDR3 length: 20 residues. The trim removed 1 base at V and 4 bases at J, leaving 12 bases unmatched. CDR1 and CDR2 from the germline V gene are SGHVS and FQNEAQ. In nucleotides, the CDR3 is TGTGCCAGCAGCTTAGGGCGGGGACTAGCGGGGGACCCTCTTTACAATGAGCAGTTCTTC. This encodes CASSLGRGLAGDPLYNEQFF. The variable domain in full, with the rest retrieved from reference TRBV7-8 and TRBJ2-1, is GAGVSQSPRYKVAKRGQDVALRCDPISGHVSLFWYQQALGQGPEFLTYFQNEAQLDKSGLPSDRFFAERPEGSVSTLKIQRTQQEDSAVYLCASSLGRGLAGDPLYNEQFFGPGTRLTVL.

This clonotype has just a few counts. This rearrangement joins TRBV29-1 to TRBJ1-1; no definite D call. Germline V lookup: CDR1 SQVTM, CDR2 ANQGSEA. CDR3 length equals 14 residues. Trimming removed 2 bases from V and 6 bases from J, with 16 bases in between. The CDR3 DNA reads TGCAGCGTTGAATTGACGGCTTCGGCCCCTGAAGCTTTCTTT. Translating gives CSVELTASAPEAFF. The complete variable domain, with remaining parts taken from reference TRBV29-1 and TRBJ1-1, reads SAVISQKPSRDICQRGTSLTIQCQVDSQVTMMFWYRQQPGQSLTLIATANQGSEATYESGFVIDKFPISRPNLTFSTLTVSNMSPEDSSIYLCSVELTASAPEAFFGQGTRLTVV.

In this sample, this clonotype turned up a few times. The chain uses TRBV5-1 and TRBJ2-7, with D perhaps TRBD1 or TRBD2 (5 bases each). V was cut by 0 bases and J by 2 bases, with 12 bases left in between. Germline-derived CDR1 and CDR2 are SGHRS and YFSETQ. The CDR3 covers 15 residues. CDR3 coding DNA: TGCGCCAGCAGCTTGGCCGGGACGGCGCCCTACGAGCAGTACTTC. Translating it yields CASSLAGTAPYEQYF.

The V call is TRBV5-6, the J call TRBJ1-4; no definite D call. The CDR3 sequence is 14 residues long. Germline V gene lookup returns CDR1 SGHDT and CDR2 YYEEEE. Trimming took 2 bases from V and 6 from J, leaving 11 bases between them. For the CDR3, the DNA is TGTGCCAGCAGCTTTTCAGGAGCGGATGAAAAACTGTTTTTT. Translated, it gives CASSFSGADEKLFF.

This sequence joins TRBV5-1 and TRBJ2-3, with D perhaps TRBD1 or TRBD2 (6 bases each). This CDR3 region has 16 residues. Trimming removed 6 bases at V and 0 bases at J, with 17 bases between. Germline V gene data show CDR1 as SGHRS and CDR2 as YFSETQ. The chain's CDR3 is CASNHGGSTSTDTQYF. CDR3 DNA sequence: TGCGCCAGCAATCACGGGGGCTCAACTAGCACAGATACGCAGTATTTT.

The CDR3 nucleotides read TGCGCCAGCAGCCTCTCTCATGACGCGGGTGGCTACACCTTC. Its translation: CASSLSHDAGGYTF. This chain uses TRBV5-1 with TRBJ1-2, with unresolved D. V was trimmed by 4 bases and J by 7 bases, leaving 17 bases between them. Germline CDR1 and CDR2: SGHRS and YFSETQ. This CDR3 has 14 residues.

This chain connects TRBV6-1 to TRBJ1-1; D unresolved. The CDR3 contains 16 residues. Germline-derived CDR1 and CDR2 are MNHNS and SASEGT. Trimming stripped 3 bases from V and 6 bases from J, with 20 bases between. CDR3 residues: CASSEVRTGPVAEAFF. The CDR3 bases are TGTGCCAGCAGTGAGGTTCGGACTGGGCCGGTAGCTGAAGCTTTCTTT.

The chain uses TRBV7-2 and TRBJ1-6; D may be TRBD1 (6 bases). Germline V gene lookup returns CDR1 SGHTA and CDR2 FQGNSA. The CDR3 is made up of 15 amino acids. Trimming cost V 5 bases and J 7 bases, with 15 bases left between them. The CDR3 loop reads CASSPNQGLNSPLHF. DNA of the CDR3: TGTGCCAGCAGCCCCAACCAGGGGCTGAATTCACCCCTCCACTTT.

The chain joins TRBV9 to TRBJ2-7, with D perhaps given as TRBD1 or TRBD2 (5 bases each). The V and J ends lost 0 bases and 3 bases respectively, with 13 bases between them. This CDR3 is 15 amino acids long. Germline assignment: CDR1 SGDLS and CDR2 YYNGEE. The CDR3 DNA follows: TGTGCCAGCAGCGTAGGGGTAGGGACCCACTACGAGCAGTACTTC. The encoded protein is CASSVGVGTHYEQYF.

The chain couples TRBV10-3 to TRBJ1-6; D is uncertain. With 0 bases removed from V and 8 bases from J, the gap between germline ends came to 11 bases. Germline V gives CDR1 ENHRY, CDR2 SYGVKD. The CDR3 is made up of 15 amino acids. CDR3 sequence: CAISESIVPDSPLHF. The CDR3 DNA reads as TGTGCCATCAGTGAGTCCATAGTGCCCGATTCACCCCTCCACTTT.

The V and J genes are TRBV7-8 and TRBJ2-1; D is unclear. CDR1 and CDR2 (germline): SGHVS, FQNEAQ. Trimming cost V 3 bases and J 0 bases, with 12 bases left between them. The CDR3 totals 16 residues. The CDR3 protein is CASSFLRVSSYNEQFF. The CDR3 nucleotides read TGTGCCAGCAGCTTCCTTCGGGTGAGCTCCTACAATGAGCAGTTCTTC.

This clonotype turned up a few times. The rearrangement links TRBV20-1 to TRBJ2-5; 12 bases align to TRBD2. Germline loops: CDR1 DFQATT, CDR2 SNEGSKA (reference sequence). The ends lost 6 bases at V and 5 bases at J; junction bases unmatched: 4. CDR3 size: 13 residues. The CDR3 bases are TGCAGTGCAGGGACTAGCGGGCTCGAGACCCAGTACTTC. Translation gives CSAGTSGLETQYF.

A few counts support this clonotype. This rearrangement joins TRBV4-1 to TRBJ2-7; 7 bases are a match to TRBD2. CDR1 and CDR2 (germline): MGHRA, YSYEKL. Trimming at V came to 0 bases and at J to 2 bases, leaving 4 bases not matched to a gene. This CDR3 has 15 amino acids. CDR3 DNA: TGCGCCAGCAGCCAAGAGGCCCTAGCGGCCTACGAGCAGTACTTC. As protein: CASSQEALAAYEQYF.

The chain recombines TRBV4-1 with TRBJ2-3; D unresolved. V gave up 0 bases and J gave up 0 bases, with 13 bases separating them. Germline V CDR1 and CDR2: MGHRA, YSYEKL. CDR3 size: 17 residues. DNA of the CDR3: TGCGCCAGCAGCCAAGAAGGTATTAGCCTCAGCACAGATACGCAGTATTTT. As protein: CASSQEGISLSTDTQYF.

The DNA of the CDR3 is TGTGCCAGCAGTTACTCGGGACAGGGACAAGAGACCCAGTACTTC. This codes for CASSYSGQGQETQYF. The V gene is TRBV6-6, the J gene TRBJ2-7; 9 nucleotides align to TRBD1. The J call may be incorrect, as the DNA end agrees better with TRBJ2-5. Germline loops: CDR1 MNHNY, CDR2 SVGAGI (reference sequence). The CDR3 runs 15 residues.

The chain recombines TRBV7-9 with TRBJ2-3; tentatively, D is TRBD2 (5 bases). The V end lost 1 base, the J end lost 2 bases, and 16 bases lay between the germline ends. The CDR3 is made up of 17 amino acids. Germline assignment: CDR1 SEHNR and CDR2 FQNEAQ (reference sequence). The CDR3 region has the DNA TGTGCCAGCAGCTTAGGGAGAGGGCCCCTCGCCACAGATACGCAGTATTTT. Amino acid sequence: CASSLGRGPLATDTQYF. Variable domain in full (rest from reference TRBV7-9 and TRBJ2-3): DTGVSQNPRHKITKRGQNVTFRCDPISEHNRLYWYRQTLGQGPEFLTYFQNEAQLEKSRLLSDRFSAERPKGSFSTLEIQRTEQGDSAMYLCASSLGRGPLATDTQYFGPGTRLTVL.

This clonotype was observed a few times. The V gene is TRBV29-1, the J gene TRBJ2-5; D not resolved. The germline V and J ends were trimmed by 3 bases and 4 bases, with 6 bases remaining between them. Germline V gives CDR1 SQVTM, CDR2 ANQGSEA. This CDR3 is 11 amino acids long. The CDR3 DNA sequence: TGCAGCGTTGAGTACGGAGAGACCCAGTACTTC. Amino acids: CSVEYGETQYF. Combining the CDR3 with reference TRBV29-1 and TRBJ2-5 gives the whole variable domain SAVISQKPSRDICQRGTSLTIQCQVDSQVTMMFWYRQQPGQSLTLIATANQGSEATYESGFVIDKFPISRPNLTFSTLTVSNMSPEDSSIYLCSVEYGETQYFGPGTRLLVL.

The V and J genes are TRBV5-6 and TRBJ2-1; no definite D call. Germline assignment: CDR1 SGHDT and CDR2 YYEEEE. Trimming stripped 0 bases from V and 10 bases from J, with 17 bases between. There are 15 residues in the CDR3. CDR3 bases: TGTGCCAGCAGCTTGGAGGGAACCCGAAGCTTCGAGCAGTTCTTC. The encoded protein is CASSLEGTRSFEQFF.

The J gene is TRBJ2-5, the V gene TRBV15, with D possibly being TRBD1 (5 bases). Germline-derived CDR1 and CDR2 are LNHNV and YYDKDF (reference sequence). The CDR3 extends over 13 amino acids. V lost 2 bases and J 6 bases, leaving 10 bases between the germline ends. In DNA, the CDR3 is TGTGCCACCAGCAGATCAGGGCGCAAGACCCAGTACTTC. It is translated as CATSRSGRKTQYF. Supplemented by reference TRBV15 and TRBJ2-5, the full variable domain reads DAMVIQNPRYQVTQFGKPVTLSCSQTLNHNVMYWYQQKSSQAPKLLFHYYDKDFNNEADTPDNFQSRRPNTSFCFLDIRSPGLGDTAMYLCATSRSGRKTQYFGPGTRLLVL.

J is TRBJ2-1 and V is TRBV7-2; TRBD2 aligns across 7 bases. V trimming: 5 bases; J trimming: 1 base; junction bases outside the gene matches: 5. Per germline, CDR1 SGHTA and CDR2 FQGNSA. The CDR3 is 15 residues long. Written as DNA, the CDR3 is TGTGCCAGCAGCGCCTGGACTAGTTCCTACAATGAGCAGTTCTTC. As protein: CASSAWTSSYNEQFF.